The following is a TCR beta chain sequence with its context. Generated by immunoSEQ multiplex PCR, the TCRdb table keeps only in-frame clones and is missing some. The table lists some 130,000 clones, around 89% of them singletons, with approximately 4.5% in the top ten. CDR3 length: 17 residues. V gave up 3 bases and J gave up 4 bases; unmatched junction bases: 12. The germline V gene has CDR1 GTSNPN and CDR2 SVGIG (reference sequence). This record belongs to a study of blood T cell repertoires in COVID-19. Study as a whole: The analysed material was cDNA or gDNA that came from T cells, B-cell-depleted T cells, or PBMCs.

This chain uses TRBV30 with TRBJ1-6, with 7 bases lining up with TRBD1. The sequenced sample consisted of peripheral blood. The clonotype comes from a man aged 60 to 75 with COVID-19, enrolled during active disease. CDR3 loop: CAWRVPQGPPYNSPLHF. DNA of the CDR3: TGTGCCTGGAGGGTCCCACAGGGGCCACCTTATAATTCACCCCTCCACTTT.